This is a list of T cell receptor beta chains from one sample in a study of blood T cells in healthy people across ages. TCRdb used MiXCR to reprocess the 5' RACE reads, holding one entry per CDR3 protein. The sample has about 900,000 distinct CDR3 sequences; approximately 49% are singletons. The sequencing sample was made of blood. These receptors were taken from a young man in good health. Each CDR3 is given with its conserved first and last residue. The D gene is left open where the match is weak. Rows may omit the clone size; those that give it use once, few, many or a size class.

J gene,clone size,D gene,V gene,CDR3 DNA,CDR3 protein
TRBJ1-5,few,.,TRBV10-3,TGTGCCATCAGAGCAGAAAATCAGCCCCAGCATTTT,CAIRAENQPQHF
TRBJ2-5,many,TRBD1,TRBV2,TGTGCCAGCAGTTCACGGACAGGCCCCGGATCGAGAGAGCAGTACTTC,CASSSRTGPGSREQYF
TRBJ2-1,once,TRBD1,TRBV4-2,TGTGCCAGCAGCCAAACTGGGACAGCTGCATCCCCGGGGCAGTTCTTC,CASSQTGTAASPGQFF
TRBJ2-6,.,.,TRBV28,TGTGCCAACAGTTTGTCTTCTGGGGCCAACGTCCTGACTTTC,CANSLSSGANVLTF
TRBJ2-1,.,.,TRBV7-9,TGTGCCAGCAGCTTAGCGCCCCGTTGGGAGCAGTTCTTC,CASSLAPRWEQFF
TRBJ2-1,.,.,TRBV24-1,TGTGCCACCAGTGATCCCACAGGGCCTGCCTACAATGAGCAGTTCTTC,CATSDPTGPAYNEQFF
TRBJ1-5,few,.,TRBV7-2,TGTGCCAGCAGCCCTCGTCCGAAGGGCAATCAGCCCCAGCATTTT,CASSPRPKGNQPQHF
TRBJ2-3,.,.,TRBV9,TGTGCCAGCAGCGTAGTAGTGAGCACAGATACGCAGTATTTT,CASSVVVSTDTQYF
TRBJ2-4,.,TRBD1,TRBV12-3/TRBV12-4,TGTGCCGGCAGTTTGGCGGGACAGGTCAAAAACATTCAGTACTTC,CAGSLAGQVKNIQYF
TRBJ1-1,few,.,TRBV6-5,TGTGCCAGCAGTTACTCGGACAGTGCCCTCTTATTTGAAGCTTTCTTT,CASSYSDSALLFEAFF
TRBJ2-3,.,TRBD2,TRBV4-1,TGCGCCAGCAGCCAAGATGGCGGGGGGGCCGCAGGAGATACGCAGTATTTT,CASSQDGGGAAGDTQYF
TRBJ2-3,.,.,TRBV11-3,TGTGCCTCGCAGGGGCTCCAGACAGATACGCAGTATTTT,CASQGLQTDTQYF
TRBJ2-3,.,.,TRBV9,TGTGCCAGCAGCGATAGACAGGAGAGCACAGATACGCAGTATTTT,CASSDRQESTDTQYF
TRBJ2-5,.,TRBD1,TRBV24-1,TGTGCCACCAGTGACCGTGCCCCGGACAGGGGTGTAGAGACCCAGTACTTC,CATSDRAPDRGVETQYF
TRBJ2-7,.,TRBD1,TRBV20-1,TGCAGTGCTAGCCCCCCAACCGGGACAGGGTTCTACGAGCAGTACTTC,CSASPPTGTGFYEQYF
TRBJ2-1,.,.,TRBV4-1,TGCGCCAGCAGCCAAGATTCCCACCCGGGGGAGCAGTTCTTC,CASSQDSHPGEQFF
TRBJ2-7,few,.,TRBV4-2,TGTGCCAGCAGCCAAGATTGGGCCAAGTCCTACGAGCAGTACTTC,CASSQDWAKSYEQYF
TRBJ2-3,.,.,TRBV7-2,TGTGCCAGCAGCTTAGGAACCCCTACGCAGTATTTT,CASSLGTPTQYF
TRBJ2-3,many,TRBD1,TRBV4-1,TGCGCCAGCAGCCACCTTGACAGGGTGGACACAGATACGCAGTATTTT,CASSHLDRVDTDTQYF
TRBJ1-3,.,.,TRBV7-2,TGTGCCAGCAGCTTATCCGGAAAAGCTGGAAACACCATATATTTT,CASSLSGKAGNTIYF
TRBJ1-2,few,TRBD1,TRBV25-1,TGTGCCAGCAGTTCCCATAACAGGGGGAATGGCTACACCTTC,CASSSHNRGNGYTF
TRBJ2-3,.,.,TRBV21-1,TGTGCCAGCAGCAAAGGGGCTAATTGGGGAATGAGGACAGATACGCAGTATTTT,CASSKGANWGMRTDTQYF